This T cell receptor beta chain derives from a study of preoperative IRX-2 immunotherapy in early breast cancer. The length of the CDR3 is 14 residues. V was trimmed by 4 bases and J by 4 bases, leaving 13 bases between them. Germline lookup yields CDR1 LNHDA and CDR2 SQIVND (reference sequence). Assay used: immunoSEQ multiplex PCR; TCRdb lists only in-frame clones, some missing. The sample holds about 62,000 clones, approximately 93% seen once. Stated treatment: preoperative locoregional IRX-2 cytokine immunotherapy. Patients received preoperative, locoregional IRX-2 cytokine immunotherapy in a phase Ib study. This clone was counted once.

The receptor was isolated from a human donor with breast cancer. The gene calls are TRBV19 and TRBJ1-1, with unresolved D. The specimen was collected from a patient treated with IRX-2 immunotherapy. CDR3 sequence: CASSSLGSFTEAFF. DNA of the CDR3: TGTGCCAGTAGTAGTCTAGGGAGTTTCACTGAAGCTTTCTTT.